One and the same sample provided the 27 T cell receptor beta chains below, sequenced in a study of cytomegalovirus exposure and HLA in healthy donors. Primers for the PCR totalled 60 Vbeta and 13 Jbeta. TCRdb's table, derived via immunoSEQ multiplex PCR, lists solely in-frame clones and lacks some. Here the sample spans under 150,000 clones, 78% being singletons. The sequencing sample was made of PBMCs. Receptors were obtained from a woman aged 18-30 years in good health and CMV-seronegative.

The CDR3 loop is CASQLTENQPQHF. The CDR3 region has the DNA TGTGCCAGCCAGTTGACAGAAAATCAGCCCCAGCATTTT. The V gene is TRBV7-9, the J gene TRBJ1-5; the D gene is possibly TRBD1 (5 bases). CDR3 length equals 13 residues. The germline CDR1 and CDR2 sequences are SEHNR and FQNEAQ (reference sequence). V lost 8 bases, J lost 4 bases, and 12 bases lay in between.

The chain carries TRBV13 and TRBJ1-2, with 8 bases fitting TRBD1. This CDR3 is built from 15 residues. Unmatched junction bases numbered 5, after V lost 3 bases and J lost 2 bases. Germline V lookup: CDR1 PRHDT, CDR2 FYEKMQ (reference sequence). The CDR3 DNA follows: TGTGCCAGCAGCTTCATGGGACAGGCCAACTATGGCTACACCTTC. The encoded protein is CASSFMGQANYGYTF.

The chain has TRBV5-8 and TRBJ1-5; tentative D call: TRBD1 (5 bases). This CDR3 has 15 residues. Trimming removed 5 bases at V and 3 bases at J, with 15 bases between. The germline gives CDR1 SGHTS, CDR2 YDEGEE. As DNA, the CDR3 is TGTGCCAGCAGGGGGCCGGGAGGTAACAATCAGCCCCAGCATTTT. Translated, it gives CASRGPGGNNQPQHF.

This chain joins TRBV15 and TRBJ2-5, with D unclear. CDR1 is LNHNV, CDR2 YYDKDF, per germline (reference sequence). V was trimmed by 1 base and J by 2 bases, leaving 11 bases between them. There are 15 residues in the CDR3. CDR3 DNA sequence: TGTGCCACCAGCAGAGTGGGCCAGCCTCAAGAGACCCAGTACTTC. This encodes CATSRVGQPQETQYF.

The chain has TRBV19 and TRBJ2-7, with 9 bases that match TRBD2. CDR3 length: 17 amino acids. Germline CDR1 and CDR2: LNHDA and SQIVND (reference sequence). Losses at the gene ends were 5 bases for V and 6 bases for J; bases not matched to a gene: 17. DNA for the CDR3: TGTGCCAGTAGTTTCCGGGCTAGCGGGGCCCTGGGGTTCGAGCAGTACTTC. It codes for CASSFRASGALGFEQYF.

This chain uses TRBV5-1 with TRBJ2-7, with D possibly TRBD1 on 7 matching bases. Germline CDR1 is SGHRS and CDR2 is YFSETQ. With 0 bases removed from V and 8 bases from J, the gap between germline ends came to 18 bases. This CDR3 has 15 residues. The CDR3, as DNA: TGCGCCAGCAGCTTGGGGGGAGGAGGGACAGAAAAGCAGTACTTC. This encodes CASSLGGGGTEKQYF.

The rearrangement links TRBV29-1 to TRBJ1-1, with unresolved D. The germline V gene has CDR1 SQVTM and CDR2 ANQGSEA. Trimming stripped 2 bases from V and 4 bases from J, with 17 bases between. The CDR3 is made up of 15 amino acids. In DNA, the CDR3 is TGCAGCGTTGAACCGGGTAAAGGTGGAGGCACTGAAGCTTTCTTT. Residues: CSVEPGKGGGTEAFF.

The chain combines TRBV7-9 with TRBJ2-5; possibly TRBD2 for D (5 bases). The CDR3 contains 12 residues. Trimming left V 7 bases short and J 4 bases short, with 10 bases between. Germline-derived CDR1 and CDR2 are SEHNR and FQNEAQ (reference sequence). DNA of the CDR3: TGTGCCAGCACTGGGGAGTTAGAGACCCAGTACTTC. Translated: CASTGELETQYF.

The chain carries TRBV14 and TRBJ1-1; 8 nucleotides align to TRBD1. V trimming: 5 bases; J trimming: 4 bases; junction bases outside the gene matches: 9. The CDR3 has 15 residues. Looked up from germline, CDR1 is SGHDN and CDR2 is FVKESK. CDR3 loop: CASSALQGDSTEAFF. CDR3 DNA sequence: TGTGCCAGCAGCGCCTTACAGGGGGATTCCACTGAAGCTTTCTTT.

This chain links TRBV6-1 with TRBJ2-7, with D perhaps matching TRBD2 (5 bases). This CDR3 contains 13 residues. V was clipped by 5 bases and J by 1 base, with 9 bases between them. The germline V gene has CDR1 MNHNS and CDR2 SASEGT. This chain's CDR3 is CASSLDFSYEQYF. The CDR3, as DNA: TGTGCCAGCAGTCTGGACTTTTCCTACGAGCAGTACTTC.

The chain carries TRBV29-1 and TRBJ2-2; D might be TRBD1 (6 bases). CDR3 length equals 14 residues. V was cut by 6 bases and J by 4 bases, with 15 bases left in between. CDR1 is SQVTM and CDR2 is ANQGSEA in the germline V gene. The CDR3 bases are TGCAGCGTGCAAGGCGGACAGAGCACCGGGGAGCTGTTTTTT. Translating it yields CSVQGGQSTGELFF.

CDR3 protein: CASSVEASGRYNEQFF. CDR3 bases: TGTGCCAGCAGCGTAGAAGCTAGCGGGAGGTACAATGAGCAGTTCTTC. The chain uses TRBV9 and TRBJ2-1; 11 nucleotides agree with TRBD2. Germline CDR1 and CDR2: SGDLS and YYNGEE. This CDR3 spans 16 amino acids. Trimming cost V 0 bases and J 4 bases; bases outside gene matches: 3.

The genes are TRBV2 and TRBJ1-5; possible D gene TRBD1, 5 bases. V lost 6 bases, J lost 1 base, and 7 bases lay in between. The CDR3 sequence is 13 residues long. Germline CDR1 and CDR2: SNHLY and FYNNEI. The CDR3 spells CASRRDSNQPQHF. The CDR3 DNA reads as TGTGCCAGCAGGCGGGACAGCAATCAGCCCCAGCATTTT.

The chain combines TRBV4-1 with TRBJ2-5; the match to TRBD2 covers 7 bases. Germline V CDR1 and CDR2: MGHRA, YSYEKL. The junction had 8 bases not matched to a gene; V was cut back by 2 bases and J by 2 bases. The CDR3 loop spans 16 amino acids. DNA for the CDR3: TGCGCCAGCAGCCAATACCTGGGAGGGCTACAAGAGACCCAGTACTTC. Translating gives CASSQYLGGLQETQYF.

V and J are TRBV5-1 and TRBJ2-5, with TRBD2 matching over 7 bases. V dropped 3 bases and J dropped 2; count of bases not matched to a gene: 10. The length of the CDR3 is 16 residues. Germline V gene data show CDR1 as SGHRS and CDR2 as YFSETQ. The CDR3 DNA follows: TGCGCCAGCAGCTCCTCAAGCGGGGCCTGGCAAGAGACCCAGTACTTC. Its protein is CASSSSSGAWQETQYF.

This clone was detected only a few times. The chain recombines TRBV19 with TRBJ1-4; 7 bases line up with TRBD1. Losses at the gene ends were 9 bases for V and 2 bases for J; bases not matched to a gene: 9. Germline lookup yields CDR1 LNHDA and CDR2 SQIVND (reference sequence). CDR3 length equals 15 residues. CDR3 nucleotide sequence: TGTGCCAGCAGGGAACAGGGGATCACTAATGAAAAACTGTTTTTT. Amino acids: CASREQGITNEKLFF.

The V and J genes are TRBV7-8 and TRBJ1-2, with TRBD1 matching 8 bases. The germline gives CDR1 SGHVS, CDR2 FQNEAQ. The V and J ends lost 2 bases and 6 bases, in that order; junction bases with no gene match: 8. The CDR3 consists of 15 residues. The CDR3 DNA sequence: TGTGCCAGCAGCTTAATCCCCGGACAGGGCGATGGCTACACCTTC. It encodes CASSLIPGQGDGYTF. The variable domain in full, completed from reference TRBV7-8 and TRBJ1-2, reads GAGVSQSPRYKVAKRGQDVALRCDPISGHVSLFWYQQALGQGPEFLTYFQNEAQLDKSGLPSDRFFAERPEGSVSTLKIQRTQQEDSAVYLCASSLIPGQGDGYTFGSGTRLTVV.

The table lists this clone with a count of one. This sequence joins TRBV6-1 and TRBJ1-5, with 8 bases lining up with TRBD1. The trim removed 2 bases at V and 3 bases at J, leaving 3 bases unmatched. The CDR3 extends over 15 amino acids. Germline-derived CDR1 and CDR2 are MNHNS and SASEGT. The CDR3 loop reads CASSEMDRANQPQHF. CDR3 nucleotide sequence: TGTGCCAGCAGTGAAATGGACAGGGCCAATCAGCCCCAGCATTTT.

V and J are TRBV30 and TRBJ1-4, with 10 bases lining up with TRBD1. There are 16 residues in the CDR3. Germline V gene sequence: CDR1 GTSNPN, CDR2 SVGIG (reference sequence). V was clipped by 3 bases and J by 5 bases; unmatched bases: 9. The CDR3 DNA reads TGTGCCTGGAGCAGACAGGGGGCGCTAGCCAATGAAAAACTGTTTTTT. This sequence encodes CAWSRQGALANEKLFF.

The rearrangement joins TRBV29-1 to TRBJ2-3; the match to TRBD2 covers 7 bases. The junction had 3 bases not matched to a gene; V was cut back by 1 base and J by 5 bases. CDR1 SQVTM and CDR2 ANQGSEA come from the germline V gene. CDR3 length equals 13 residues. This chain's CDR3 is CSVEVASGDTQYF. In DNA, the CDR3 is TGCAGCGTTGAAGTCGCTAGCGGAGATACGCAGTATTTT.

The rearrangement joins TRBV30 to TRBJ2-1, with 8 bases lining up with TRBD1. Germline V gene sequence: CDR1 GTSNPN, CDR2 SVGIG (reference sequence). Trimming at V came to 3 bases and at J to 15 bases, leaving 7 bases not matched to a gene. The CDR3 length is 11 residues. CDR3 loop: CAWSQGAGGFF. The CDR3 coding sequence is TGTGCCTGGAGCCAGGGGGCCGGGGGGTTCTTC.

In its sample, this clone was seen once. DNA for the CDR3: TGTGCCAGCAGCTTAGAGCTAACGGGAGGGGAGACCCAGTACTTC. Its protein is CASSLELTGGETQYF. The chain joins TRBV7-9 to TRBJ2-5, with 8 bases lining up with TRBD2. Losses at the gene ends were 1 base for V and 5 bases for J; bases not matched to a gene: 6. The CDR3 has 15 amino acids. In germline, CDR1 is SEHNR, CDR2 FQNEAQ (reference sequence).

This clone is a singleton in its sample. The V and J genes are TRBV7-2 and TRBJ2-7; tentative D call: TRBD2 (6 bases). The V end lost 1 base, the J end lost 6 bases, and 13 bases lay between the germline ends. Germline assignment: CDR1 SGHTA and CDR2 FQGNSA. The CDR3 contains 14 residues. The CDR3 sequence: CASSLGPAGTEQYF. Written as DNA, the CDR3 is TGTGCCAGCAGCTTAGGGCCGGCGGGGACCGAGCAGTACTTC.

The chain links TRBV15 to TRBJ2-7; TRBD2 matches 9 bases. In germline, CDR1 is LNHNV, CDR2 YYDKDF (reference sequence). The CDR3 consists of 15 residues. Germline trimming cut 5 bases from V and 1 base from J; bases unmatched to any gene: 6. Here the CDR3 reads CATSLGREGSYEQYF. The CDR3 DNA follows: TGTGCCACCAGCCTGGGGCGGGAGGGATCCTACGAGCAGTACTTC. The variable domain in full, completed from reference TRBV15 and TRBJ2-7, reads DAMVIQNPRYQVTQFGKPVTLSCSQTLNHNVMYWYQQKSSQAPKLLFHYYDKDFNNEADTPDNFQSRRPNTSFCFLDIRSPGLGDTAMYLCATSLGREGSYEQYFGPGTRLTVT.

The rearrangement uses TRBV25-1 and TRBJ2-7, with D perhaps TRBD2 (6 bases). Germline CDR1 reads MGHDK; CDR2 reads SYGVNS. The length of the CDR3 is 12 residues. Trimming took off 4 bases at V and 3 bases at J, with 7 bases between the two ends. CDR3 sequence: CASSAGSYEQYF. CDR3 DNA sequence: TGTGCCAGCAGTGCCGGGAGCTACGAGCAGTACTTC.

This clone appeared once. The chain uses TRBV2 and TRBJ2-7; D unresolved. V was trimmed by 7 bases and J by 0 bases, leaving 7 bases between them. The CDR3 extends over 12 amino acids. Germline assignment: CDR1 SNHLY and CDR2 FYNNEI. The chain's CDR3 is CASKESSYEQYF. The CDR3 DNA reads as TGTGCCAGCAAGGAGAGCTCCTACGAGCAGTACTTC.

The chain links TRBV30 to TRBJ2-7; D uncertain. CDR3 length: 14 residues. Trimming pared 0 bases from V and 3 bases from J, leaving 12 bases between. Germline CDR1 and CDR2: GTSNPN and SVGIG (reference sequence). The CDR3 here is CAWSVGSGYYEQYF. In DNA form, the CDR3 reads TGTGCCTGGAGTGTAGGTTCAGGATACTACGAGCAGTACTTC.